The subject of this entry is one TCR beta chain. This record belongs to a study of graft-versus-host responses after intestinal transplantation. Repertoires were generated with immunoSEQ multiplex PCR, while TCRdb's copy carries only in-frame clones and drops some. The table lists about 24,000 clones, approximately 85% of them singletons. This sample comprised PBMCs, obtained roughly 450 days after intestinal transplant. This clonotype was sampled from a human patient who received an intestinal transplant, so some T cells may come from the graft donor.

The DNA for the CDR3 is TGTGCCAGCAGCTCCGTGAATCAGCCCCAGCATTTT. Protein: CASSSVNQPQHF. V and J are TRBV7-9 and TRBJ1-5; D is undetermined. CDR1 SEHNR and CDR2 FQNEAQ come from the germline V gene (reference sequence). Trimming left V 4 bases short and J 4 bases short, with 5 bases between. The CDR3 sequence is 12 residues long.